The TCR beta chain described here comes from a study of T cell responses to AZD1222 COVID-19 vaccine. Across the whole study: Second-dose intervals of approximately 4 or approximately 12 weeks were pooled.

Clones were sequenced by immunoSEQ multiplex PCR, and TCRdb holds only the in-frame ones, with some missing. The sample includes 150,000 to 200,000 clones, approximately 92% seen only once; the top ten take roughly 2.3%. Study conclusions and caveats: The donor cohort was predominantly white British with a female majority, and clonal diversity may have been underestimated. Researchers took repertoire samples only after the peak T cell response had come. Baseline seropositivity characterized only 5 to 7 AZD1222 recipients.

Worth noting for this clone: The antigen is undetermined.

Germline CDR1 is LGHNA and CDR2 is YNFKEQ. V lost 4 bases and J 2 bases, leaving 11 bases between the germline ends. The CDR3 extends over 14 amino acids. Here the sequenced sample was peripheral blood, taken on day 0 of AZD1222 vaccination. The sequence came from an adult in good health. The V and J genes are TRBV4-2 and TRBJ1-1; TRBD1 is a possible D gene (5 bases). Here the CDR3 DNA reads TGTGCCAGCAGCCCTGAGACAGACAACACTGAAGCTTTCTTT. Protein product: CASSPETDNTEAFF.